This entry lists 30 T cell receptor beta chains sequenced from one sample in a study of blood T cell repertoires in COVID-19. Generated by immunoSEQ multiplex PCR, the TCRdb table keeps only in-frame clones and is missing some. This table holds more than 400,000 clones, 70% to 90% found once. Sequencing used peripheral blood. The receptors come from a human donor in a cohort sampled during active COVID-19.

V and J are TRBV6-5 and TRBJ1-1; TRBD1 might be the D (6 bases). Germline loops: CDR1 MNHEY, CDR2 SVGAGI. The CDR3 covers 13 residues. Trimming pared 7 bases from V and 3 bases from J, leaving 12 bases between. The CDR3 here is CASNPQGYTEAFF. The CDR3 DNA sequence: TGTGCCAGCAATCCTCAGGGGTACACTGAAGCTTTCTTT.

The rearrangement joins TRBV6-5 to TRBJ2-3; D uncertain. CDR1 MNHEY and CDR2 SVGAGI come from the germline V gene. This CDR3 is 14 amino acids long. The V and J ends lost 0 bases and 0 bases respectively, with 4 bases between them. CDR3 amino acids: CASSYSSSTDTQYF. The DNA for the CDR3 is TGTGCCAGCAGTTACTCGAGTAGCACAGATACGCAGTATTTT.

The chain carries TRBV3-1 (or the pseudogene TRBV3-2) and TRBJ1-4; 7 nucleotides align to TRBD1. The CDR3 contains 14 residues. Germline lookup yields CDR1 LGHDT and CDR2 YNNKEL (reference sequence). V was clipped by 2 bases and J by 5 bases; unmatched bases: 2. Written as DNA, the CDR3 is TGTGCCAGCAGCCAAAGGGGACAGAATGAAAAACTGTTTTTT. Encoded protein: CASSQRGQNEKLFF.

This clone was seen a handful of times. This rearrangement joins TRBV10-2 to TRBJ2-2, with D tentatively TRBD1 (5 bases). V was shortened by 0 bases and J by 3 bases, with 11 bases between the two germline ends. Germline lookup yields CDR1 WSHSY and CDR2 SAAADI. The CDR3 covers 16 residues. CDR3: CASSESETVYTGELFF. DNA for the CDR3: TGCGCCAGCAGTGAGTCGGAGACAGTTTACACCGGGGAGCTGTTTTTT.

Only a few counts were recorded for this clone. The gene calls are TRBV10-3 and TRBJ2-2; TRBD1 matches at 8 bases. V shed 3 bases, J shed 3 bases, and the junction held 3 bases outside the gene matches. Germline V gene lookup returns CDR1 ENHRY and CDR2 SYGVKD. The CDR3 has 15 amino acids. CDR3 protein: CAISEDRGDTGELFF. CDR3 DNA: TGTGCCATCAGTGAAGACAGGGGCGACACCGGGGAGCTGTTTTTT.

V and J are TRBV5-6 and TRBJ2-5, with D possibly being TRBD2 (6 bases). The CDR3 is 17 amino acids. CDR1 and CDR2 (germline): SGHDT, YYEEEE. The V end lost 2 bases, the J end lost 2 bases, and 19 bases lay between the germline ends. Written as DNA, the CDR3 is TGTGCCAGCAGCTTCCGCACTGTCGGGGGTCGGCAAGAGACCCAGTACTTC. It is translated as CASSFRTVGGRQETQYF.

The V call is TRBV19, the J call TRBJ2-7; D is ambiguous. Germline CDR1 is LNHDA and CDR2 is SQIVND (reference sequence). Trimming pared 2 bases from V and 5 bases from J, leaving 13 bases between. This CDR3 region has 14 residues. The CDR3 DNA is TGTGCCAGTAGTATAAGAGGAGATAGGAACGAGCAGTACTTC. Protein sequence: CASSIRGDRNEQYF.

This clone was observed a few times. The V gene is TRBV5-4, the J gene TRBJ1-1; 8 bases are a match to TRBD1. CDR3 size: 14 residues. Trimming removed 5 bases from V and 1 base from J; junction bases left unmatched: 4. CDR1 and CDR2 from the germline V gene are SGHNT and YYREEE (reference sequence). CDR3 sequence reads: CASRAGTGNTEAFF. In nucleotides, the CDR3 is TGTGCCAGCAGGGCCGGGACAGGGAACACTGAAGCTTTCTTT.

The chain joins TRBV5-4 to TRBJ2-4, with D possibly matching TRBD1 (5 bases). The CDR3 runs 16 residues. V was clipped by 2 bases and J by 0 bases, with 12 bases between them. Germline CDR1 and CDR2: SGHNT and YYREEE (reference sequence). CDR3 region: CASSFGAPIAKNIQYF. CDR3 in DNA: TGTGCCAGCAGCTTTGGGGCCCCTATAGCCAAAAACATTCAGTACTTC.

The CDR3 DNA reads as TGTGCCAGCAGCAAATTTGGGCAGGCTATAGAGACCCAGTACTTC. The encoded protein is CASSKFGQAIETQYF. The V call is TRBV21-1, the J call TRBJ2-5; the table gives TRBD1 as D, unverified against the DNA. TRBV21-1 is assigned pseudogene status. This CDR3 is 15 amino acids long.

Concerning this clone: Other DNA sequences in the sample encode the same CDR3. The chain employs TRBV6-5 and TRBJ1-5, with unresolved D. The CDR3 covers 13 residues. Trimming removed 2 bases at V and 3 bases at J, with 5 bases between. Per the germline V gene, CDR1 is MNHEY and CDR2 is SVGAGI. The CDR3 DNA reads as TGTGCCAGCAGTTACCGGGACAATCAGCCCCAGCATTTT. The encoded protein is CASSYRDNQPQHF.

The chain combines TRBV14 with TRBJ2-7, with TRBD1 identical over 9 bases. J lost 3 bases, V lost 1 base, and 4 bases had no gene match. CDR1 is SGHDN and CDR2 is FVKESK in the germline V gene. The CDR3 is made up of 15 amino acids. The CDR3 loop is CASSQAGTGHYEQYF. In DNA, the CDR3 is TGTGCCAGCAGCCAAGCCGGGACAGGGCACTACGAGCAGTACTTC.

V and J are TRBV7-3 and TRBJ2-1; tentatively, D is TRBD2 (5 bases). Deletions cut 5 bases from V and 0 bases from J, with 11 bases between. Germline loops: CDR1 SGHTA, CDR2 FQGTGA. This CDR3 spans 15 amino acids. CDR3 protein: CASSQSRDSYNEQFF. The CDR3 DNA is TGTGCCAGCAGCCAATCCCGGGACTCCTACAATGAGCAGTTCTTC.

The chain couples TRBV6-2 or TRBV6-3 to TRBJ2-1; TRBD2 might be the D (6 bases). The CDR3 contains 16 residues. Germline loops: CDR1 MNHEY, CDR2 SVGEGT. V lost 1 base to trimming and J lost 4 bases, with 14 bases between them. The CDR3 DNA follows: TGTGCCAGCAGTTACTTTTTGAGTAGCGGATACAATGAGCAGTTCTTC. This sequence encodes CASSYFLSSGYNEQFF.

The chain couples TRBV7-2 to TRBJ1-5; TRBD1 aligns across 10 bases. The CDR3 runs 16 residues. Germline lookup yields CDR1 SGHTA and CDR2 FQGNSA. V lost 2 bases, J lost 2 bases, and 3 bases stayed unmatched. This CDR3 reads CASSLSGTGGNQPQHF. The CDR3 nucleotides read TGTGCCAGCAGCTTATCCGGGACAGGGGGCAATCAGCCCCAGCATTTT.

This rearrangement joins TRBV5-1 to TRBJ1-4, with TRBD1 as a possible D gene (6 bases). The CDR3 sequence is 14 residues long. V was trimmed by 2 bases and J by 7 bases, leaving 12 bases between them. In germline, CDR1 is SGHRS, CDR2 YFSETQ. DNA of the CDR3: TGCGCCAGCAGCTTACAGGGAGGGTTTGAAAAACTGTTTTTT. This encodes CASSLQGGFEKLFF.

V is TRBV7-2 and J is TRBJ2-5; D perhaps matches TRBD1 (6 bases). The CDR3 runs to 15 residues. Germline lookup yields CDR1 SGHTA and CDR2 FQGNSA. V was trimmed by 1 base and J by 3 bases, leaving 12 bases between them. The CDR3 sequence: CASSLVGGAEETQYF. CDR3 bases: TGTGCCAGCAGCTTAGTAGGGGGAGCAGAAGAGACCCAGTACTTC.

DNA of the CDR3: TGTGCCAGCAGCCCCGTCGCCCGGACTAGTACGTACGAGCAGTACTTC. As protein: CASSPVARTSTYEQYF. The chain has TRBV11-2 and TRBJ2-7, with 7 positions matching TRBD2. The CDR3 has 16 amino acids. Germline V gives CDR1 SGHAT, CDR2 FQNNGV. V gave up 5 bases and J gave up 4 bases; unmatched junction bases: 14.

The chain couples TRBV11-3 to TRBJ2-7, with 8 bases identical to TRBD1. V trimming: 5 bases; J trimming: 2 bases; junction bases outside the gene matches: 5. The CDR3 extends over 14 amino acids. The germline V gene has CDR1 SGHNT and CDR2 YENEEA. CDR3 residues: CASSQQTGAYEQYF. Here the CDR3 DNA reads TGTGCCAGCAGCCAACAGACAGGGGCCTACGAGCAGTACTTC.

This clone was observed once. V gene TRBV9 combines with J gene TRBJ1-1; D may be TRBD1 (6 bases). Trimming took 3 bases from V and 1 from J, leaving 10 bases between them. This CDR3 comprises 14 residues. From germline, CDR1 is SGDLS and CDR2 YYNGEE. As DNA, the CDR3 is TGTGCCAGCAGCGAGGGGGGGAGGAACACTGAAGCTTTCTTT. Translating gives CASSEGGRNTEAFF. The full variable domain, in which reference TRBV9 and TRBJ1-1 provide the parts outside the CDR3, is DSGVTQTPKHLITATGQRVTLRCSPRSGDLSVYWYQQSLDQGLQFLIQYYNGEERAKGNILERFSAQQFPDLHSELNLSSLELGDSALYFCASSEGGRNTEAFFGQGTRLTVV.

This clone was picked up one time. The chain joins TRBV14 to TRBJ2-7; TRBD1 matches at 10 bases. This CDR3 contains 13 residues. V was clipped by 5 bases and J by 9 bases; unmatched bases: 7. The V gene's germline CDR1 is SGHDN and CDR2 FVKESK. CDR3 residues: CASSAGTGVGQYF. Written as DNA, the CDR3 is TGTGCCAGCAGCGCCGGGACAGGGGTCGGGCAGTACTTC.

The V and J genes are TRBV5-1 and TRBJ1-4; D is unresolved. The CDR3 is 15 amino acids. Germline V gene data show CDR1 as SGHRS and CDR2 as YFSETQ. Deletions cut 0 bases from V and 5 bases from J, with 11 bases between. DNA for the CDR3: TGCGCCAGCAGCTTGGTGACTCAGCAGAATGAAAAACTGTTTTTT. It codes for CASSLVTQQNEKLFF.

This chain joins TRBV15 and TRBJ2-3, with 9 bases matching TRBD1. V lost 0 bases, J lost 5 bases, and 6 bases stayed unmatched. This CDR3 has 16 amino acids. Looked up from germline, CDR1 is LNHNV and CDR2 is YYDKDF (reference sequence). CDR3 region: CATSRDRDRVGDTQYF. The DNA of the CDR3 is TGTGCCACCAGCAGAGATCGGGACAGGGTTGGAGATACGCAGTATTTT.

The chain recombines TRBV6-5 with TRBJ2-7, with D maybe TRBD1 (6 bases). The CDR3 totals 15 residues. Germline lookup yields CDR1 MNHEY and CDR2 SVGAGI. Trimming pared 2 bases from V and 3 bases from J, leaving 14 bases between. CDR3 sequence (DNA): TGTGCCAGCAGTTACGGCAGGGGCGGGTTCTACGAGCAGTACTTC. Protein product: CASSYGRGGFYEQYF.

V and J are TRBV6-1 and TRBJ2-1; possible D gene TRBD1, 5 bases. The CDR3 covers 17 residues. Germline CDR1 MNHNS, CDR2 SASEGT. Deletions cut 1 base from V and 16 bases from J, with 29 bases between. The CDR3 spells CASSEVWGQGRGRGLFF. The CDR3 nucleotides are TGTGCCAGCAGTGAAGTCTGGGGTCAGGGAAGGGGAAGGGGCCTTTTCTTC.

Written as DNA, the CDR3 is TGTGCCAGTAGCCTGAAACAGGGACGAGAGACCCAGTACTTC. Translation gives CASSLKQGRETQYF. V and J are TRBV19 and TRBJ2-5, with TRBD1 as a possible D gene (6 bases). V was cut by 6 bases and J by 4 bases, with 15 bases left in between. The CDR3 runs to 14 residues. Germline CDR1 is LNHDA and CDR2 is SQIVND (reference sequence).

This sequence joins TRBV9 and TRBJ2-1; 7 nucleotides match TRBD1. This CDR3 contains 15 residues. V lost 4 bases, J lost 8 bases, and 12 bases stayed unmatched. The germline CDR1 and CDR2 sequences are SGDLS and YYNGEE. The chain's CDR3 is CASSPRQGRFDEQFF. CDR3 in DNA: TGTGCCAGCAGCCCAAGACAGGGAAGGTTTGATGAGCAGTTCTTC.

The chain recombines TRBV28 with TRBJ2-3; the D gene is possibly TRBD2 (6 bases). The CDR3 runs to 14 residues. V lost 7 bases to trimming and J lost 1 base, with 12 bases between them. CDR1 MDHEN and CDR2 SYDVKM come from the germline V gene. This chain's CDR3 is CASTLGLRTDTQYF. The CDR3 DNA reads TGTGCCAGCACCTTGGGACTCCGCACAGATACGCAGTATTTT.

The V and J genes are TRBV7-3 and TRBJ2-5; 14 bases align to TRBD2. This CDR3 has 17 residues. CDR1 and CDR2 (germline): SGHTA, FQGTGA. J was trimmed by 3 bases and V by 1 base; bases with no gene match: 4. The CDR3 is CASSLRLAGGPKETQYF. The CDR3 DNA sequence: TGTGCCAGCAGCTTAAGACTAGCGGGAGGGCCGAAAGAGACCCAGTACTTC.

The chain uses TRBV5-4 and TRBJ2-7, with a weak D call TRBD1 (5 bases). Per the germline V gene, CDR1 is SGHNT and CDR2 is YYREEE (reference sequence). V shed 4 bases and J shed 6 bases, with 20 bases lying between them. The CDR3 spans 15 residues. The DNA for the CDR3 is TGTGCCAGCAGCCGTGACGGACCTCACCAGGGCGAGCAGTACTTC. Its translation is CASSRDGPHQGEQYF.